The T cell receptor (beta chain) under discussion was sequenced for a study of CD8 T cells in Susac syndrome. CDR3 length: 16 amino acids. CDR1 and CDR2 (germline): GTSNPN, SVGIG (reference sequence). Losses at the gene ends were 3 bases for V and 6 bases for J; bases not matched to a gene: 11. Reverse transcription of about 0.5 to 1 ug RNA used random hexamers. TCRdb analysed the immunoSEQ multiplex PCR reads with MiXCR anew, one entry per CDR3 protein. The sample has approximately 180,000 distinct CDR3 sequences, approximately 95% seen once. TCR beta sequencing covered blood CD8+ and CD4+ T cells. The chain uses TRBV30 and TRBJ2-1; 10 nucleotides agree with TRBD2. This sequence was found in a human donor with multiple sclerosis. Sequenced input: CD4+ T cells from PBMCs. The CDR3 loop is CAWSPLGASGSNEQFF. Here the CDR3 DNA reads TGTGCCTGGAGCCCACTTGGGGCTAGCGGGAGCAATGAGCAGTTCTTC.